This passage covers 10 T cell receptor beta chains from one sample sequenced in a study of beta chain features in type 1 diabetes. Whole-study findings and limits: For Type 1 diabetes patients, all four CD4+ subsets carried TCRB CDR3s that were moderately but significantly shorter.

No antigen has been assigned to these receptors. Since all of the isolated RNA was reverse transcribed, expressed TCRB transcripts were what got sequenced. Clones were read by immunoSEQ multiplex PCR, and TCRdb kept only the in-frame ones, dropping some. The profile shows roughly 160,000 clones, approximately 8% of them singletons. The source material was central memory CD4+ T cells from blood. These receptors all come from a woman aged 40 to 50 with type 1 diabetes.

This chain uses TRBV6-1 with TRBJ2-7; TRBD2 matches 8 bases. Germline trimming cut 4 bases from V and 6 bases from J; bases unmatched to any gene: 11. The CDR3 loop spans 15 amino acids. CDR1 and CDR2 (germline): MNHNS, SASEGT. The CDR3 DNA follows: TGTGCCAGCAGTGTAAACGACGCGGGAGGAATCGAGCAGTACTTC. This encodes CASSVNDAGGIEQYF.

The sample holds a few counts of this clone. The chain combines TRBV29-1 with TRBJ1-4; D uncertain. CDR1 and CDR2 (germline): SQVTM, ANQGSEA. Trimming pared 4 bases from V and 0 bases from J, leaving 3 bases between. The CDR3 totals 12 residues. CDR3 protein: CSVVTTNEKLFF. In DNA form, the CDR3 reads TGCAGCGTTGTCACAACTAATGAAAAACTGTTTTTT.

This clone appeared a few times. V usage is TRBV11-1 and J usage is TRBJ2-1, with a possible D match to TRBD1 (6 bases). The germline CDR1 and CDR2 sequences are SGHAT and FQDESV (reference sequence). The germline V and J ends were trimmed by 4 bases and 9 bases, with 10 bases remaining between them. The CDR3 has 12 residues. Here the CDR3 DNA reads TGTGCCAGCAGCTCACAGGGCAGTGAGCAGTTCTTC. Its protein product is CASSSQGSEQFF.

The J gene is TRBJ2-2, the V gene TRBV9; tentative D call: TRBD1 (5 bases). Germline V gives CDR1 SGDLS, CDR2 YYNGEE. V lost 4 bases and J lost 6, with 13 bases in between. This CDR3 is built from 14 residues. The CDR3 protein is CASSPRQLSGELFF. The CDR3 DNA reads TGTGCCAGCAGCCCCCGACAGTTGTCCGGGGAGCTGTTTTTT.

This chain connects TRBV29-1 to TRBJ1-1, with TRBD1 identical over 9 bases. Germline values: CDR1 SQVTM, CDR2 ANQGSEA. The CDR3 totals 14 residues. After removal of 7 bases from V and 4 bases from J, the junction contained 10 bases not matched to a gene. This CDR3 reads CSGYRGRVPTEAFF. DNA of the CDR3: TGCAGCGGGTACAGGGGGCGAGTCCCCACTGAAGCTTTCTTT.

This clone has a handful of counts. J is TRBJ2-7 and V is TRBV5-1; D is unclear. The CDR3 runs to 13 residues. V was clipped by 0 bases and J by 7 bases, with 11 bases between them. Per germline, CDR1 SGHRS and CDR2 YFSETQ. DNA of the CDR3: TGCGCCAGCAGCTTGGTGGCCCCCGGGGAGCAGTACTTC. Residues: CASSLVAPGEQYF.

This chain uses TRBV7-2 with TRBJ2-5; D is perhaps TRBD2 (7 bases). The CDR3 extends over 16 amino acids. Germline CDR1 is SGHTA and CDR2 is FQGNSA. Between the trimmed V and J ends, which lost 6 bases and 5 bases, there was a span of 22 bases. The CDR3 nucleotides read TGTGCCAGCAGGCTTCAATGGGGGGGCAACCGGGAGACCCAGTACTTC. This sequence encodes CASRLQWGGNRETQYF.

Only a few counts were recorded for this clone. This chain uses TRBV29-1 with TRBJ2-1; D not certain. Deletions cut 6 bases from V and 8 bases from J, with 17 bases between. The CDR3 has 13 residues. From germline, CDR1 is SQVTM and CDR2 ANQGSEA. The CDR3 reads CSVRHGVVDEQFF. CDR3 in DNA: TGCAGCGTACGACACGGTGTAGTGGATGAGCAGTTCTTC.

About this clone: The sample carries other DNA sequences with the same CDR3. The rearrangement joins TRBV19 to TRBJ1-5, with TRBD1 as a possible D gene (6 bases). V lost 4 bases to trimming and J lost 7 bases, with 11 bases between them. Looked up from germline, CDR1 is LNHDA and CDR2 is SQIVND (reference sequence). The CDR3 contains 13 residues. The CDR3 DNA reads TGTGCCAGTAGTAAGACAGGTCGACAGCCCCAGCATTTT. It specifies CASSKTGRQPQHF.

This clone occurred a few times. The V and J genes are TRBV10-3 and TRBJ1-5; D uncertain. V gave up 0 bases and J gave up 6 bases, with 12 bases separating them. Looked up from germline, CDR1 is ENHRY and CDR2 is SYGVKD. The CDR3 is made up of 15 amino acids. CDR3 in amino acids: CAISESAGPGQPQHF. The CDR3 DNA is TGTGCCATCAGTGAGTCCGCAGGCCCCGGTCAGCCCCAGCATTTT.